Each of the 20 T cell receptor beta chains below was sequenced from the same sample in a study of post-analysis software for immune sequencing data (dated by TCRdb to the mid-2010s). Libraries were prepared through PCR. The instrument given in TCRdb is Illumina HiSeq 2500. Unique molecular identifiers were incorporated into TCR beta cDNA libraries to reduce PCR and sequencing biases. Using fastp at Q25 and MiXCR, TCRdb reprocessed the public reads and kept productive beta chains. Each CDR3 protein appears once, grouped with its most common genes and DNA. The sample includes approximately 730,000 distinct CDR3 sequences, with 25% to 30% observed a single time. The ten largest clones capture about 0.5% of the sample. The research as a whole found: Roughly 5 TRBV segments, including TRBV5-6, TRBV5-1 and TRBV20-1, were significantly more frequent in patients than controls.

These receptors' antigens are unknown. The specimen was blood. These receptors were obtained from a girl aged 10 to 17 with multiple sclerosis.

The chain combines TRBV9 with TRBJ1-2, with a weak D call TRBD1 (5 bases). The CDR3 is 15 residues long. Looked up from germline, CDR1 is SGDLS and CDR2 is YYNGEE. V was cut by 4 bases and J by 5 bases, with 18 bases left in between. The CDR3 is CASSSFIPGKYGYTF. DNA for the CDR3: TGTGCCAGCAGCTCCTTTATTCCAGGGAAATATGGCTACACCTTC. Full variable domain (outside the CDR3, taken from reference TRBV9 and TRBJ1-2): DSGVTQTPKHLITATGQRVTLRCSPRSGDLSVYWYQQSLDQGLQFLIQYYNGEERAKGNILERFSAQQFPDLHSELNLSSLELGDSALYFCASSSFIPGKYGYTFGSGTRLTVV.

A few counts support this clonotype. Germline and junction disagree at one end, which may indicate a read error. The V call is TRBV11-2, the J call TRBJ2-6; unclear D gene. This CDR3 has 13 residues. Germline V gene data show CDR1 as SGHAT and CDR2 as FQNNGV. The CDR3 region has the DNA TGTGCCAGCCAGCTTTTTGGGACCAACGTCCTGACTTTC. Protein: CASQLFGTNVLTF.

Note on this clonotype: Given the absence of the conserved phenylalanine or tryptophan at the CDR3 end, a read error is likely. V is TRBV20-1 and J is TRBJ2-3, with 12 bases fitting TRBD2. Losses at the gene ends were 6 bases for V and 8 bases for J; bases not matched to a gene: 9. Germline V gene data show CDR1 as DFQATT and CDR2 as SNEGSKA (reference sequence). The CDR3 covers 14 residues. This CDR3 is CSAGTSGLKSTQYC. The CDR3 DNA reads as TGCAGTGCCGGGACTAGCGGGTTGAAGAGTACGCAGTATTGT.

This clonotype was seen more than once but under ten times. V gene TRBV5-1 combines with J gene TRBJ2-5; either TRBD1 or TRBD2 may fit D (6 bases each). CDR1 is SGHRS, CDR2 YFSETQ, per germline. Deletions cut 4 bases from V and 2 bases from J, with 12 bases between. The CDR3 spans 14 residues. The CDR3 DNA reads TGCGCCAGCAGCGCGGGACATCAACAAGAGACCCAGTACTTC. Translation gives CASSAGHQQETQYF.

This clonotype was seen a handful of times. In DNA, the CDR3 is TGTGCCAGCAGCCATACTAGCGGGGTATATACGCAGTATTTT. Protein sequence: CASSHTSGVYTQYF. The V and J genes are TRBV14 and TRBJ2-3, with 10 bases aligning to TRBD2. The trim removed 3 bases at V and 7 bases at J, leaving 4 bases unmatched. Germline-derived CDR1 and CDR2 are SGHDN and FVKESK. The CDR3 runs 14 residues.

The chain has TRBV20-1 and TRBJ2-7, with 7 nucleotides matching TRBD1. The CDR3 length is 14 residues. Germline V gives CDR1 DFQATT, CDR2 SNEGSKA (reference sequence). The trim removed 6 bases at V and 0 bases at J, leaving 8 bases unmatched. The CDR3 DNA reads TGCAGTGCCTTCACAGGGGCCCCCTCCTACGAGCAGTACTTC. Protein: CSAFTGAPSYEQYF.

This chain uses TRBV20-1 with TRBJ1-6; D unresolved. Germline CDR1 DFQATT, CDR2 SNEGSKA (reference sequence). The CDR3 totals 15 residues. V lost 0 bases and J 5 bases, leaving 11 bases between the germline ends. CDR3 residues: CSARDRQPHNSPLHF. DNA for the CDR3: TGCAGTGCTAGAGATCGGCAGCCCCATAATTCACCCCTCCACTTT.

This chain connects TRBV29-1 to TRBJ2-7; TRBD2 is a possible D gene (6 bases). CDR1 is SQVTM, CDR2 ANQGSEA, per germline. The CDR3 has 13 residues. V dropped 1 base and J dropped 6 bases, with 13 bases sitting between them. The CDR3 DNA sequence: TGCAGCGTTGAAGTTGGAGGGGCCGGCGAGCAGTACTTC. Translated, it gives CSVEVGGAGEQYF.

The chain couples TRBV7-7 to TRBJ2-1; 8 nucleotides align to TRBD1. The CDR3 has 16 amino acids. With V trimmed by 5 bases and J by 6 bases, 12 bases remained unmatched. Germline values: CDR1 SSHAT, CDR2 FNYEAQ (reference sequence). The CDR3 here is CASSPGGTGQFNEQFF. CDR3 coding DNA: TGTGCCAGCAGCCCGGGCGGGACAGGTCAGTTCAATGAGCAGTTCTTC.

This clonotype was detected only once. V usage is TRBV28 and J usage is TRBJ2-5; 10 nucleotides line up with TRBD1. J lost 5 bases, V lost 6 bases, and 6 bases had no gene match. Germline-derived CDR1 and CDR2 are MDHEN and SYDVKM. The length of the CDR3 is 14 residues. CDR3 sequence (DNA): TGTGCCAGCAGAGCCGGACAGGGGGGGGAGACCCAGTACTTC. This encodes CASRAGQGGETQYF.

CDR3 sequence reads: CASSVDRLDEQYF. The CDR3 coding sequence is TGTGCCAGTAGTGTGGACCGCCTCGACGAGCAGTACTTC. V usage is TRBV19 and J usage is TRBJ2-7; no reliable D call. Germline values: CDR1 LNHDA, CDR2 SQIVND (reference sequence). The V end was cut by 5 bases, the J end by 5 bases, with 13 bases between. This CDR3 is built from 13 residues. The whole variable domain, remainder taken from reference TRBV19 and TRBJ2-7, is DGGITQSPKYLFRKEGQNVTLSCEQNLNHDAMYWYRQDPGQGLRLIYYSQIVNDFQKGDIAEGYSVSREKKESFPLTVTSAQKNPTAFYLCASSVDRLDEQYFGPGTRLTVT.

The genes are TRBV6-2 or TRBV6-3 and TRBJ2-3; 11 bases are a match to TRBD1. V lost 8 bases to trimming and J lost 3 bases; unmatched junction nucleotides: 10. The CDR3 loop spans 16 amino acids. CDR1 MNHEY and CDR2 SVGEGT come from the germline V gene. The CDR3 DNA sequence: TGTGCCAGCCGGAACACCCGGGACAGGGGGACAGATACGCAGTATTTT. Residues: CASRNTRDRGTDTQYF.

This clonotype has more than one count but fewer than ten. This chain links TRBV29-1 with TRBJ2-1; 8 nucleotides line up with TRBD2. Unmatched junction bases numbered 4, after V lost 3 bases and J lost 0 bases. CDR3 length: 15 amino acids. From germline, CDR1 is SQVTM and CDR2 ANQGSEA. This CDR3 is CSVDPGTSSYNEQFF. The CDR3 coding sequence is TGCAGCGTTGACCCCGGGACTAGCTCCTACAATGAGCAGTTCTTC.

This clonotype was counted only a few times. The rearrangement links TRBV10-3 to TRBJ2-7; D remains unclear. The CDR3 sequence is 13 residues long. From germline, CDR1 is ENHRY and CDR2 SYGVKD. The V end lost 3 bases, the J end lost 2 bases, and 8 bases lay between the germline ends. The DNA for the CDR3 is TGTGCCATCAGTGATGGGGTGCCCTACGAGCAGTACTTC. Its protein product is CAISDGVPYEQYF.

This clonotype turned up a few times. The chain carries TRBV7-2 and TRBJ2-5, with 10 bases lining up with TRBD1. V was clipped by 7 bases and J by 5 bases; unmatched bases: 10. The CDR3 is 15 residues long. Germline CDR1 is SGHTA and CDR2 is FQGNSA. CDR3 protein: CASTKDRGRVETQYF. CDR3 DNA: TGTGCCAGCACCAAAGACAGGGGGCGCGTGGAGACCCAGTACTTC.

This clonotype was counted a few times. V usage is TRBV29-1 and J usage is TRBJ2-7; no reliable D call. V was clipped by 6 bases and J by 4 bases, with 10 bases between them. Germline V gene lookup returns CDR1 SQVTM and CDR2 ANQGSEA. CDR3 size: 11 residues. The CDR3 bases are TGCAGCGTGAAGGGTGGGTACGAGCAGTACTTC. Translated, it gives CSVKGGYEQYF.

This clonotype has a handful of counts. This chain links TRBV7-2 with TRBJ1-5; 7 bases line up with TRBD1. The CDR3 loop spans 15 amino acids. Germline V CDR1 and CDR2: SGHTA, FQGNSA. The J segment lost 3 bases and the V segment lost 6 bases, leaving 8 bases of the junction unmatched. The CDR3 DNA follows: TGTGCCAGCAGACTCGATACAGGGGTCAATCAGCCCCAGCATTTT. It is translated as CASRLDTGVNQPQHF.

The CDR3 DNA reads TGTGCCAGCAGTCCCCTCGGGCACGGCAGCTACGAGCAGTACTTC. Translation gives CASSPLGHGSYEQYF. The rearrangement links TRBV27 to TRBJ2-7; D not certain. In germline, CDR1 is MNHEY, CDR2 SMNVEV (reference sequence). The V and J ends lost 5 bases and 3 bases respectively, with 17 bases between them. This CDR3 region has 15 residues.

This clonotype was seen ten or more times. CDR3 bases: TGTGCCAGCAGCCACTCTGGGGCCAACGTCCTGACTTTC. Amino acid sequence: CASSHSGANVLTF. V and J are TRBV12-3 or TRBV12-4 and TRBJ2-6; no firm D call. The CDR3 covers 13 residues. Trimming took off 6 bases at V and 0 bases at J, with 3 bases between the two ends.

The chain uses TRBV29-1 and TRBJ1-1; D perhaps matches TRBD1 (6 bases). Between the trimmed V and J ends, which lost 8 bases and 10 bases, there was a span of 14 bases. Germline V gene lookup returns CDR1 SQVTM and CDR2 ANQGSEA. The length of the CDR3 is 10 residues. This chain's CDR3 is CSTRGPGAFF. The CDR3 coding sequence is TGCAGCACCCGGGGGCCGGGAGCTTTCTTT.